This T cell receptor (beta chain) was documented in a study of blood T cell repertoires in COVID-19 (dated by TCRdb to the early 2020s). About the study as a whole: Samples covering the acute and convalescent phases of COVID-19 were provided by collaborators in the United States, Italy and Spain. The prospective study material was composed of cDNA or gDNA derived from T cells, B-cell-depleted T cells, or PBMCs. Deeply sampled blood TCRbeta repertoires from subjects exposed to, actively infected with, or recovered from COVID-19 were included in the dataset. The repertoires were released in a freely available public database meant as a resource for research on the immune response to SARS-CoV-2. Samples came from the ongoing ImmuneRACE study (first 160 participants) plus 1,254 subjects from 6 global collaborators. Nearly every sample came with metadata listing a de-identified subject ID, COVID-19 status, age in years and sex. Where HLA class I and class II types were available, the types were taken from metadata supplied by the sample provider, not from assay-based typing. Summary of the overall study and its limitations: How much clinical and demographic metadata was included differed by source and by participant, and the metadata was provided uncurated.

Collaborating institutions collected whole blood in K2EDTA tubes following their own protocols. For TCRbeta analysis, collaborator samples were shipped as frozen whole blood, as isolated PBMCs, or as DNA extracted from either sample type. The CDR3 spans 16 residues, from the cysteine through the phenylalanine. Only the CDR3 DNA is retained, 48 bases long and in frame from the first base. The V end gives up 0 bases and the J end 8 bases, leaving 12 bases in the junction not matched to a gene. The germline V gene yields SGHRS for CDR1 and YFSETQ for CDR2. TCRbeta CDR3 regions were amplified from genomic DNA by means of the immunoSEQ Assay, a bias-controlled multiplex PCR. Under the source paper's analysis protocol: The number of nucleated cells in each sample was estimated from the amplification of reference gene primers within the assay. Sequence reads were collapsed and filtered to measure the absolute abundance of every unique TCRbeta CDR3 rearrangement. Productive Simpson clonality was computed per sample as the square root of Simpson's diversity index over productive rearrangements. Sourced from immuneACCESS, this table was stored by TCRdb with only in-frame sequences that have V and J called. A share of the clones is absent; for the studies checked, an unresolved V gene accounts for under half, and the remainder has no known explanation. V and J calls and clone size are as listed in that table; D and trimming were resolved from the DNA. The sample yields over 100,000 clones; about 72% were counted once. The ten top clones hold 1.5% to 2% of the sample.

Notes on this clone: This clone's antigen is unknown. Base qualities are not provided; no much larger clone lies one nucleotide away.

The sequence links TRBV5-1 to TRBJ2-3; 7 junctional bases match TRBD2. This sequence was found in a woman in her 70s with acute or convalescent COVID-19. Sequencing was done on a sample of peripheral blood. At the DNA level, the sequence is TGCGCCAGCAGCTTGGTCGCGGGAGCACCCGGGGGTACGCAGTATTTT. This translates into CASSLVAGAPGGTQYF.